This TCR beta chain originates from a study of T cells in localized non-small cell lung cancer. The CDR3 runs to 14 residues. The germline CDR1 and CDR2 sequences are MGHRA and YSYEKL. V was trimmed by 0 bases and J by 5 bases, leaving 10 bases between them. TCRdb's copy holds only in-frame clones and misses some; the assay was immunoSEQ multiplex PCR. The sample records 45,000 or so clones, around nine tenths being singletons. Regarding this clone: Its antigen is unidentified.

The study, taken as a whole, reports: Adjacent lung tissue had a median 57 of the top 100 clones found in the tumor.

This clonotype was sampled from a woman aged 35 to 70 with stage II lung adenocarcinoma. The rearrangement links TRBV4-1 to TRBJ1-2; no clear D. Sequences were derived from PBMCs, sampled before any cancer treatment. The DNA of the CDR3 is TGCGCCAGCAGCCAAGATCCCAATCTTTATGGCTACACCTTC. Amino acid sequence: CASSQDPNLYGYTF.